Listed below are T cell receptor beta chains from one sample, sequenced in a study of blood T cell repertoires in COVID-19. The table came from immunoSEQ multiplex PCR; TCRdb's copy has only in-frame clones and leaves some out. The table includes approximately 290,000 clones, 90% to 95% detected once. Sequenced material: peripheral blood. These receptors came from a woman aged 25 to 39 with COVID-19, enrolled during active disease. Both conserved end residues are part of each CDR3.

cdr3_length: 13; v_call: TRBV2; j_call: TRBJ1-4; cdr3_aa: CASSEKTSEKLFF
cdr3_length: 16; v_call: TRBV5-4; j_call: TRBJ2-1; cdr3_aa: CASSPTGVISYNEQFF
cdr3_length: 15; v_call: TRBV10-3; j_call: TRBJ1-5; cdr3_aa: CAISETGGLSQPQHF
cdr3_length: 14; v_call: TRBV10-1; j_call: TRBJ1-2; cdr3_aa: CASSPSRTSLAVTF
cdr3_length: 14; v_call: TRBV4-1; j_call: TRBJ2-3; cdr3_aa: CASSPGTNTDTQYF
cdr3_length: 16; v_call: TRBV4-1; j_call: TRBJ2-1; cdr3_aa: CASSPYSGPSYNEQFF
cdr3_length: 15; v_call: TRBV5-4; j_call: TRBJ1-1; cdr3_aa: CASSFGAGSGTEAFF
cdr3_length: 16; v_call: TRBV28; j_call: TRBJ1-1; cdr3_aa: CASSLTGGSFGTEAFF
cdr3_length: 15; v_call: TRBV6-4; j_call: TRBJ2-1; cdr3_aa: CASSDSSGSYNEQFF
cdr3_length: 16; v_call: TRBV18; j_call: TRBJ2-7; cdr3_aa: CASSPSSGRSSYEQYF
cdr3_length: 15; v_call: TRBV30; j_call: TRBJ2-1; cdr3_aa: CAWSPPGQYPTEQFF
cdr3_length: 15; v_call: TRBV5-6; j_call: TRBJ2-7; cdr3_aa: CASSWGDRETYEQYF
cdr3_length: 13; v_call: TRBV25-1; j_call: TRBJ1-2; cdr3_aa: CASSGWAEYGYTF
cdr3_length: 14; v_call: TRBV20-1; j_call: TRBJ2-7; cdr3_aa: CSASLGAGGGWQYF
cdr3_length: 15; v_call: TRBV28; j_call: TRBJ1-1; cdr3_aa: CASSFGGGGDTEAFF
cdr3_length: 16; v_call: TRBV6-6; j_call: TRBJ2-7; cdr3_aa: CASSELPGRGSYEQYF
cdr3_length: 13; v_call: TRBV10-1; j_call: TRBJ2-5; cdr3_aa: CASSVDRQETQYF
cdr3_length: 13; v_call: TRBV27; j_call: TRBJ2-7; cdr3_aa: CASSPNYRAEQYF
cdr3_length: 17; v_call: TRBV4-2; j_call: TRBJ2-6; cdr3_aa: CASSPTQGSLGANVLTF
cdr3_length: 17; v_call: TRBV14; j_call: TRBJ2-7; cdr3_aa: CASSQDRSDRDSYEQYF
cdr3_length: 13; v_call: TRBV11-2; j_call: TRBJ1-1; cdr3_aa: CASSLERDTEAFF
cdr3_length: 15; v_call: TRBV18; j_call: TRBJ2-7; cdr3_aa: CASSPSPSGNYEQYF
cdr3_length: 14; v_call: TRBV7-9; j_call: TRBJ2-1; cdr3_aa: CASSSKSSYNEQFF
cdr3_length: 15; v_call: TRBV5-1; j_call: TRBJ1-4; cdr3_aa: CASSLEGVGNEKLFF
cdr3_length: 18; v_call: TRBV28; j_call: TRBJ1-6; cdr3_aa: CASSLPGQGRGWNSPLHF
cdr3_length: 13; v_call: TRBV28; j_call: TRBJ1-1; cdr3_aa: CASSQTGIVEAFF
cdr3_length: 15; v_call: TRBV5-1; j_call: TRBJ2-7; cdr3_aa: CASSLDLAEEYEQYF
cdr3_length: 17; v_call: TRBV27; j_call: TRBJ2-2; cdr3_aa: CASSLSQQAVPSGELFF
cdr3_length: 13; v_call: TRBV9; j_call: TRBJ1-2; cdr3_aa: CASTRDREGGYTF
cdr3_length: 13; v_call: TRBV29-1; j_call: TRBJ2-2; cdr3_aa: CSASTTSTGELFF
cdr3_length: 13; v_call: TRBV2; j_call: TRBJ1-1; cdr3_aa: CATRTDLNTEAFF
cdr3_length: 14; v_call: TRBV11-3; j_call: TRBJ2-3; cdr3_aa: CASSLGASTDTQYF
cdr3_length: 15; v_call: TRBV30; j_call: TRBJ1-6; cdr3_aa: CACVHGTGKGSPLHF
cdr3_length: 15; v_call: TRBV19; j_call: TRBJ2-3; cdr3_aa: CASSPIVGHTDTQYF
cdr3_length: 17; v_call: TRBV7-8; j_call: TRBJ2-1; cdr3_aa: CASSWGVAEVSYNEQFF
cdr3_length: 14; v_call: TRBV5-4; j_call: TRBJ2-3; cdr3_aa: CASSLAGGPDTQYF
cdr3_length: 16; v_call: TRBV19; j_call: TRBJ1-1; cdr3_aa: CASRTGGQGAFPEAFF
cdr3_length: 15; v_call: TRBV7-2; j_call: TRBJ2-3; cdr3_aa: CASARPGQGTVTQYF
cdr3_length: 14; v_call: TRBV19; j_call: TRBJ2-2; cdr3_aa: CASRGREDTGELFF
cdr3_length: 16; v_call: TRBV7-8; j_call: TRBJ2-5; cdr3_aa: CASSSPGQGFQETQYF
cdr3_length: 15; v_call: TRBV27; j_call: TRBJ1-2; cdr3_aa: CASSGLGQAFYGYTF
cdr3_length: 16; v_call: TRBV7-2; j_call: TRBJ2-3; cdr3_aa: CASSLGKREIEDTQYF
cdr3_length: 15; v_call: TRBV5-6; j_call: TRBJ1-6; cdr3_aa: CASSSGTGGNSPLHF
cdr3_length: 13; v_call: TRBV12-3/TRBV12-4; j_call: TRBJ1-1; cdr3_aa: CASSLDIRSGAFF
cdr3_length: 15; v_call: TRBV4-1; j_call: TRBJ2-3; cdr3_aa: CASSQERGSTDTQYF
cdr3_length: 15; v_call: TRBV5-6; j_call: TRBJ2-2; cdr3_aa: CASSLATGYTGELFF
cdr3_length: 15; v_call: TRBV28; j_call: TRBJ1-6; cdr3_aa: CASSFARGDNSPLHF
cdr3_length: 15; v_call: TRBV27; j_call: TRBJ1-1; cdr3_aa: CASSFDTLMNTEAFF
cdr3_length: 15; v_call: TRBV7-2; j_call: TRBJ1-2; cdr3_aa: CASSFNGGRGYGYTF
cdr3_length: 16; v_call: TRBV5-1; j_call: TRBJ2-2; cdr3_aa: CASSLLSGPVTGELFF
cdr3_length: 18; v_call: TRBV7-3; j_call: TRBJ2-6; cdr3_aa: CAYPKPGQGRTGANVLTF
cdr3_length: 18; v_call: TRBV24-1; j_call: TRBJ1-2; cdr3_aa: CATSDHSPRAGGVNGYTF
cdr3_length: 14; v_call: TRBV5-1; j_call: TRBJ2-7; cdr3_aa: CASSLNTGGYEQYF
cdr3_length: 13; v_call: TRBV7-2; j_call: TRBJ2-1; cdr3_aa: CASSPPPGQDRFF